The 18 T cell receptor beta chains below come from one sample, sequenced in a study of early T cells in non-severe SARS-CoV-2 infection. One entry per CDR3 protein results from TCRdb running MiXCR on the 5' RACE reads. The data hold some 80,000 distinct CDR3 sequences, with roughly 12% observed a single time. Material for sequencing was whole blood. All receptors derive from an adult who was a healthcare worker with PCR-confirmed SARS-CoV-2 infection or an uninfected control (not recorded which).

This chain uses TRBV20-1 with TRBJ1-2; D gene ambiguous. The CDR3 totals 13 residues. V was cut by 0 bases and J by 11 bases, with 16 bases left in between. CDR1 is DFQATT and CDR2 is SNEGSKA in the germline V gene (reference sequence). CDR3 DNA sequence: TGCAGTGCTAGAGATCCAAGGCGAAAGGTGTACACCTTC. Its protein is CSARDPRRKVYTF.

In this sample, this clonotype turned up a few times. J is TRBJ2-1 and V is TRBV11-2; TRBD1 or TRBD2 may be the D gene (6 bases each). Germline lookup yields CDR1 SGHAT and CDR2 FQNNGV. This CDR3 region has 16 residues. The V gene lost 3 bases and the J gene lost 7 bases, with 19 bases spanning the gap. CDR3 in DNA: TGTGCCAGCAGCTTTCCTTTACGGGGGCGTGGGAATGAGCAGTTCTTC. The encoded protein is CASSFPLRGRGNEQFF.

This clonotype appeared many times. The CDR3 nucleotides are TGTGCCAGCACTCCCCGCGGACTAGCGGGAGAAACAGATACGCAGTATTTT. The encoded protein is CASTPRGLAGETDTQYF. This chain uses TRBV6-1 with TRBJ2-3; 13 bases line up with TRBD2. Germline V gene data show CDR1 as MNHNS and CDR2 as SASEGT. After removal of 7 bases from V and 3 bases from J, the junction contained 10 bases not matched to a gene. The CDR3 has 17 amino acids.

The V and J genes are TRBV6-5 and TRBJ2-3; D unclear. From germline, CDR1 is MNHEY and CDR2 SVGAGI. The CDR3 spans 11 residues. V was pared by 6 bases and J by 2 bases, with 3 bases between. This CDR3 is CASRDTDTQYF. DNA for the CDR3: TGTGCCAGCAGGGACACAGATACGCAGTATTTT.

This clonotype turned up a few times. This chain joins TRBV15 and TRBJ2-2; 8 positions match TRBD2. Germline loops: CDR1 LNHNV, CDR2 YYDKDF (reference sequence). V lost 4 bases to trimming and J lost 9 bases; unmatched junction nucleotides: 10. The CDR3 is 15 amino acids. The CDR3 loop reads CATSMRTSGNRELFF. The CDR3 nucleotides are TGTGCCACCAGCATGAGAACTAGCGGTAACCGGGAGCTGTTTTTT.

This clonotype was counted only a few times. The junction differs from germline at one of its ends, possibly a read error. The CDR3 protein is CASSPESNTGELFF. The CDR3 DNA reads as TGTGCTAGCAGCCCCGAATCAAACACCGGGGAGCTGTTTTTT. The gene calls are TRBV7-7 and TRBJ2-2; D not resolved. The germline V gene encodes CDR1 SSHAT and CDR2 FNYEAQ (reference sequence). This CDR3 region has 14 residues.

This clonotype was seen ten or more times. The chain combines TRBV19 with TRBJ2-6; 7 positions match TRBD2. Germline CDR1 and CDR2: LNHDA and SQIVND (reference sequence). This CDR3 contains 16 residues. Losses at the gene ends were 10 bases for V and 0 bases for J; bases not matched to a gene: 9. CDR3 amino acids: CATRGVRSSGANVLTF. DNA of the CDR3: TGTGCCACCCGGGGGGTAAGGAGCTCTGGGGCCAACGTCCTGACTTTC.

The V call is TRBV29-1, the J call TRBJ2-6; 7 bases map to TRBD1. With V trimmed by 3 bases and J by 0 bases, 5 bases remained unmatched. The CDR3 loop spans 16 amino acids. Germline V gene lookup returns CDR1 SQVTM and CDR2 ANQGSEA. The CDR3 region is CSVDEGANSGANVLTF. The CDR3 DNA follows: TGCAGCGTTGACGAGGGGGCAAACTCTGGGGCCAACGTCCTGACTTTC.

V gene TRBV20-1 combines with J gene TRBJ2-7; possible D gene TRBD2, 5 bases. Per germline, CDR1 DFQATT and CDR2 SNEGSKA (reference sequence). This CDR3 region has 14 residues. Trimming stripped 0 bases from V and 0 bases from J, with 9 bases between. The CDR3 nucleotides are TGCAGTGCTAGAGATCCGGGGAGCTCCTACGAGCAGTACTTC. It specifies CSARDPGSSYEQYF.

The chain employs TRBV5-5 and TRBJ2-3, with D unresolved. CDR3 length equals 14 residues. CDR1 is SGHKS, CDR2 YYEKEE, per germline (reference sequence). Trimming cost V 1 base and J 2 bases, with 8 bases left between them. The CDR3 region is CASSLSTATDTQYF. The CDR3 DNA reads TGTGCCAGCAGCTTGTCTACAGCCACAGATACGCAGTATTTT. The variable domain in full, completed from reference TRBV5-5 and TRBJ2-3, reads DAGVTQSPTHLIKTRGQQVTLRCSPISGHKSVSWYQQVLGQGPQFIFQYYEKEERGRGNFPDRFSARQFPNYSSELNVNALLLGDSALYLCASSLSTATDTQYFGPGTRLTVL.

Only a few counts were recorded for this clonotype. V is TRBV12-3 or TRBV12-4 and J is TRBJ2-1; D gene uncertain. This CDR3 spans 11 amino acids. Between the trimmed V and J ends, which lost 0 bases and 10 bases, there was a span of 4 bases. The CDR3 DNA reads TGTGCCAGCAGTTTAGCCCAAGAGCAGTTCTTC. Amino acids: CASSLAQEQFF.

This clonotype came up once. The genes are TRBV7-2 and TRBJ2-4; 7 bases map to TRBD1. The length of the CDR3 is 16 residues. Per germline, CDR1 SGHTA and CDR2 FQGNSA. J gave up 9 bases and V 1 base, and 12 bases lay outside the gene matches. The CDR3 protein is CASSLEDRPGFGIQYF. CDR3 sequence (DNA): TGTGCCAGCAGCTTAGAGGACAGGCCCGGGTTTGGCATTCAGTACTTC.

The CDR3 protein is CSAASEFLTDTQYF. In DNA, the CDR3 is TGCAGTGCCGCGAGCGAATTCCTCACAGATACGCAGTATTTT. The chain is built from TRBV20-1 and TRBJ2-3, with unresolved D. V was shortened by 6 bases and J by 2 bases, with 15 bases between the two germline ends. CDR3 size: 14 residues. Germline CDR1 is DFQATT and CDR2 is SNEGSKA (reference sequence).

This chain links TRBV18 with TRBJ1-4; D is undetermined. Looked up from germline, CDR1 is KGHSH and CDR2 is LQKENI. Trimming stripped 3 bases from V and 3 bases from J, with 11 bases between. This CDR3 comprises 15 residues. CDR3 sequence: CASSPPGVPNEKLFF. In nucleotides, the CDR3 is TGTGCCAGCTCACCCCCCGGCGTGCCTAATGAAAAACTGTTTTTT. Supplemented by reference TRBV18 and TRBJ1-4, the full variable domain reads NAGVMQNPRHLVRRRGQEARLRCSPMKGHSHVYWYRQLPEEGLKFMVYLQKENIIDESGMPKERFSAEFPKEGPSILRIQQVVRGDSAAYFCASSPPGVPNEKLFFGSGTQLSVL.

This chain uses TRBV5-1 with TRBJ2-3; D uncertain. There are 15 residues in the CDR3. V gave up 0 bases and J gave up 0 bases, with 8 bases separating them. Germline-derived CDR1 and CDR2 are SGHRS and YFSETQ. CDR3 in DNA: TGCGCCAGCAGCTTGGGGCCCAGTAGCACAGATACGCAGTATTTT. Amino acid sequence: CASSLGPSSTDTQYF.

This clonotype was seen more than once but under ten times. The V call is TRBV10-3, the J call TRBJ2-1; 9 nucleotides line up with TRBD1. The CDR3 is 14 residues long. The germline V gene encodes CDR1 ENHRY and CDR2 SYGVKD. V lost 10 bases, J lost 5 bases, and 9 bases stayed unmatched. CDR3 residues: CATTGQGGDNEQFF. For the CDR3, the DNA is TGTGCCACCACGGGACAGGGTGGTGACAATGAGCAGTTCTTC.

This clonotype was detected only a few times. The gene calls are TRBV7-2 and TRBJ2-7; TRBD1 might be the D (5 bases). Germline V lookup: CDR1 SGHTA, CDR2 FQGNSA. This CDR3 is 13 amino acids long. With 8 bases removed from V and 0 bases from J, the gap between germline ends came to 11 bases. Here the CDR3 reads CASGSGNSYEQYF. CDR3 in DNA: TGTGCCAGCGGTTCAGGGAACTCCTACGAGCAGTACTTC.

This clonotype has a handful of counts. Written as DNA, the CDR3 is TGCAGTGCTAGAGATGCGGACAGCGACGGAGTGGGCGAAGAGACCCAGTACTTC. Amino acids: CSARDADSDGVGEETQYF. The chain joins TRBV20-1 to TRBJ2-5; D is possibly TRBD1 (6 bases). The CDR3 extends over 18 amino acids. V was trimmed by 0 bases and J by 3 bases, leaving 23 bases between them. The germline CDR1 and CDR2 sequences are DFQATT and SNEGSKA (reference sequence).